This T cell receptor beta chain was identified during a study of CD8 T cells in Susac syndrome. Study-level points and caveats: It was acknowledged in the study that the number of individuals who were included in its TCR sequencing and HLA analysis was relatively small.

FACS was used to enrich TEMRA cells, whereas the CD8+ and CD4+ T cells were obtained by negative isolation. On this clonotype itself: Its antigen is still unknown.

This CDR3 comprises 13 residues. V dropped 8 bases and J dropped 6 bases, with 18 bases sitting between them. Germline V CDR1 and CDR2: DFQATT, SNEGSKA (reference sequence). 0.5 to 1 ug RNA was reverse transcribed with random hexamers. Across 54 Vbeta and 13 Jbeta, TCR beta CDR3 was amplified with immunoSEQ multiplex PCR. TCRdb reanalysed the immunoSEQ multiplex PCR reads using MiXCR and keeps one entry per CDR3 protein. Of some 220,000 distinct CDR3 sequences listed, about 95% are singletons. This clonotype was obtained from a human donor with multiple sclerosis. The chain employs TRBV20-1 and TRBJ2-3, with D possibly TRBD2 on 6 matching bases. The sequencing sample was made of CD4+ T cells from PBMCs. Here the CDR3 reads CSQRAGRVDTQYF. The CDR3 DNA is TGCAGTCAGCGAGCGGGCCGGGTCGATACGCAGTATTTT.